This TCR beta chain was recorded in a study of regulatory T cells in long-lasting Graves disease. The study, taken as a whole, reports: Persistent Graves' patients showed less TCR diversity than newly diagnosed ones.

V was pared by 6 bases and J by 7 bases, with 18 bases between. Germline lookup yields CDR1 DFQATT and CDR2 SNEGSKA (reference sequence). The CDR3 length is 14 residues. This clonotype was counted many times. Its antigen remains unidentified. The time point here: newly diagnosed GD, antithyroid drugs for less than 3 months. Researchers made the TCR library from RNA that was extracted from PBMCs. From each patient, nine milliliters of peripheral blood was drawn and collected into an EDTA anticoagulant tube. Libraries of TCR beta came from iRepertoire HTBI primers plus Arm-PCR of CDR3 regions. Via MiXCR, TCRdb re-called the multiplex PCR reads, giving one row per CDR3 protein. Of fewer than 650,000 distinct CDR3 sequences listed, approximately 16% are singletons. These data were also reused for a study on T cells in Graves' hyperthyroidism and ophthalmopathy. As that report states: HTBI primers drove first-round RT-PCR of the TCR CDR3.

The sample consisted of peripheral blood mononuclear cells (PBMCs), taken at new diagnosis, from a patient treated with antithyroid drugs. The receptor's source is a man younger than 30 with Graves disease. The rearrangement joins TRBV20-1 to TRBJ1-4; D might be TRBD1 (5 bases). CDR3 residues: CSALIPDTGEKLFF. The CDR3 DNA reads TGCAGTGCATTAATTCCGGACACCGGTGAAAAACTGTTTTTT.